This T cell receptor beta chain came from a study of technical replicates of blood from a handful of donors. The CDR3 covers 15 residues. Per the germline V gene, CDR1 is SNHLY and CDR2 is FYNNEI. Between the trimmed V and J ends, which lost 9 bases and 2 bases, there was a span of 20 bases. Using immunoSEQ multiplex PCR, the repertoire was profiled, and TCRdb retains in-frame clones only, with some absent. The table shows 98,000 or so clones, with approximately 95% occurring only once. This sequence was found in a human donor in good health. What was sequenced was T cells isolated from PBMCs. The V call is TRBV2, the J call TRBJ2-7; TRBD1 might be the D (6 bases). This chain's CDR3 is CARPRGFWLTYEQYF. CDR3 in DNA: TGTGCCAGGCCGAGGGGGTTTTGGCTAACCTACGAGCAGTACTTC.